The clone carrying this T cell receptor (beta chain) appeared a few times. The data derive from a study of T cells in Graves' hyperthyroidism and ophthalmopathy. The TCR beta CDR3 regions underwent amplification using RNA transcripts as the source. HTBI primers were employed in a first-round RT-PCR of the TCR CDR3. Using its own MiXCR run on the multiplex PCR reads, TCRdb lists one record per CDR3 protein. The sample lists a few hundred thousand distinct CDR3 sequences; approximately 44% were seen once. This CDR3 comprises 13 residues. Germline V gene data show CDR1 as SQVTM and CDR2 as ANQGSEA. Trimming cost V 4 bases and J 1 base, with 7 bases left between them.

The chain combines TRBV29-1 with TRBJ2-2; D is uncertain. The sequence was obtained from a woman between 18 and 29 years old with Graves' hyperthyroidism. The specimen was peripheral blood or thyroid tissue (not recorded which). This CDR3 is CSVASQNTGELFF. In DNA, the CDR3 is TGCAGCGTTGCGAGTCAGAACACCGGGGAGCTGTTTTTT.